The 20 T cell receptor beta chains below come from one sample, sequenced in a study of technical replicates of blood from a few donors. Sequencing was performed with immunoSEQ multiplex PCR; in TCRdb, only in-frame clones are kept and a portion is missing. The data contain around 85,000 clones, roughly 94% of them singletons. The source material was T cells isolated from PBMCs. These receptors originate from a human donor in good health.

The CDR3 protein is CASSQPRNRVGELFF. CDR3 nucleotide sequence: TGCGCCAGCAGCCAGCCAAGAAACAGGGTGGGGGAGCTGTTTTTT. The chain combines TRBV4-1 with TRBJ2-2; D possibly corresponds to TRBD1 (6 bases). V gave up 3 bases and J gave up 8 bases, with 16 bases separating them. CDR1 is MGHRA, CDR2 YSYEKL, per germline. The CDR3 extends over 15 amino acids.

V gene TRBV7-3 combines with J gene TRBJ2-6; a possible D gene is TRBD2 (5 bases). V was clipped by 2 bases and J by 0 bases, with 8 bases between them. CDR3 length: 16 amino acids. Looked up from germline, CDR1 is SGHTA and CDR2 is FQGTGA. Here the CDR3 DNA reads TGTGCCAGCAGCTTATCAGGAGGCTCTGGGGCCAACGTCCTGACTTTC. This encodes CASSLSGGSGANVLTF.

V usage is TRBV5-6 and J usage is TRBJ2-1; 12 bases map to TRBD2. The CDR3 spans 16 residues. Germline V gives CDR1 SGHDT, CDR2 YYEEEE. V gave up 0 bases and J gave up 8 bases; unmatched junction bases: 6. CDR3 bases: TGTGCCAGCAGCTTGGGACCTAGCGGGAGGGCCGATGAGCAGTTCTTC. Amino acids: CASSLGPSGRADEQFF.

The chain has TRBV6-1 and TRBJ1-2; no reliable D call. The CDR3 has 13 residues. The germline V and J ends were trimmed by 5 bases and 4 bases, with 11 bases remaining between them. Germline values: CDR1 MNHNS, CDR2 SASEGT. This chain's CDR3 is CASSSQVSYGYTF. The CDR3 DNA reads as TGTGCCAGCAGTTCGCAGGTTAGCTATGGCTACACCTTC.

This clone was picked up a small number of times. The chain combines TRBV10-2 with TRBJ1-5, with 9 bases lining up with TRBD1. Trimming cost V 4 bases and J 10 bases; bases outside gene matches: 5. CDR1 is WSHSY, CDR2 SAAADI, per germline. This CDR3 is built from 13 residues. CDR3 residues: CASSGGQGSPQHF. The CDR3 bases are TGCGCCAGCAGTGGGGGACAGGGATCTCCCCAGCATTTT.

The rearrangement joins TRBV9 to TRBJ2-2; D is ambiguous. The V end was cut by 4 bases, the J end by 7 bases, with 14 bases between. The CDR3 loop spans 14 amino acids. The V gene's germline CDR1 is SGDLS and CDR2 YYNGEE. CDR3 loop: CASSPRSDGGELFF. The CDR3, as DNA: TGTGCCAGCAGCCCGCGATCCGATGGCGGGGAGCTGTTTTTT.

The chain joins TRBV10-1 to TRBJ1-5; 7 bases are shared with TRBD1. V dropped 5 bases and J dropped 8; count of bases not matched to a gene: 6. Germline CDR1 is WNHNN and CDR2 is SYGVQD (reference sequence). This CDR3 contains 13 residues. CDR3 sequence: CASSNRGHEPQHF. As DNA, the CDR3 is TGCGCCAGCAGTAACAGGGGTCACGAGCCCCAGCATTTT.

The rearrangement links TRBV6-1 to TRBJ2-7, with D tentatively TRBD1 (6 bases). Germline CDR1 reads MNHNS; CDR2 reads SASEGT. V was shortened by 6 bases and J by 4 bases, with 13 bases between the two germline ends. The CDR3 is 13 residues long. The DNA of the CDR3 is TGTGCCAGCAGGGTGACAGGCCCGTACGAGCAGTACTTC. Translation: CASRVTGPYEQYF.

This clone was recorded a few times. V and J are TRBV7-9 and TRBJ1-1; D possibly corresponds to TRBD1 (6 bases). Per germline, CDR1 SEHNR and CDR2 FQNEAQ (reference sequence). The ends were cut back, 5 bases at V and 2 bases at J, with 15 bases in the middle. CDR3 length equals 15 residues. CDR3 in amino acids: CASSKGVQGNTEAFF. The CDR3 region has the DNA TGTGCCAGCAGCAAAGGAGTACAGGGTAACACTGAAGCTTTCTTT.

This chain links TRBV19 with TRBJ2-1; tentatively, D is TRBD2 (7 bases). This CDR3 is built from 15 residues. V was clipped by 7 bases and J by 3 bases, with 16 bases between them. Germline-derived CDR1 and CDR2 are LNHDA and SQIVND (reference sequence). CDR3 amino acids: CASTVGAGVYNEQFF. The CDR3 nucleotides read TGTGCCAGTACCGTGGGGGCGGGAGTCTACAATGAGCAGTTCTTC. The whole variable domain, filled in from reference TRBV19 and TRBJ2-1, reads DGGITQSPKYLFRKEGQNVTLSCEQNLNHDAMYWYRQDPGQGLRLIYYSQIVNDFQKGDIAEGYSVSREKKESFPLTVTSAQKNPTAFYLCASTVGAGVYNEQFFGPGTRLTVL.

The gene calls are TRBV15 and TRBJ1-5; possible D gene TRBD1, 6 bases. Between the trimmed V and J ends, which lost 0 bases and 6 bases, there was a span of 12 bases. Per the germline V gene, CDR1 is LNHNV and CDR2 is YYDKDF (reference sequence). The CDR3 has 15 residues. CDR3 protein: CATSRDRGRAQPQHF. The CDR3, as DNA: TGTGCCACCAGCAGAGACAGGGGACGGGCTCAGCCCCAGCATTTT.

The V call is TRBV5-1, the J call TRBJ2-1; D gene unclear. This CDR3 is built from 12 residues. V dropped 1 base and J dropped 7 bases, with 6 bases sitting between them. Germline CDR1 SGHRS, CDR2 YFSETQ. The CDR3: CASSLKSNEQFF. The CDR3 DNA reads as TGCGCCAGCAGCTTGAAGAGTAATGAGCAGTTCTTC.

The chain is built from TRBV13 and TRBJ2-7; D is possibly TRBD1 (6 bases). Between the trimmed V and J ends, which lost 0 bases and 6 bases, there was a span of 15 bases. This CDR3 region has 15 residues. Per the germline V gene, CDR1 is PRHDT and CDR2 is FYEKMQ (reference sequence). Here the CDR3 reads CASSLGGRGPVEQYF. CDR3 in DNA: TGTGCCAGCAGCTTAGGAGGCAGGGGACCCGTCGAGCAGTACTTC.

The gene calls are TRBV7-2 and TRBJ1-4; 7 positions match TRBD1. V gave up 2 bases and J gave up 5 bases; unmatched junction bases: 2. This CDR3 spans 14 amino acids. The germline V gene has CDR1 SGHTA and CDR2 FQGNSA. The CDR3 region has the DNA TGTGCCAGCAGCTTAAACAGGGGCAATGAAAAACTGTTTTTT. Protein product: CASSLNRGNEKLFF.

This chain uses TRBV7-2 with TRBJ2-2, with a tentative D call TRBD1 (6 bases). Germline CDR1 is SGHTA and CDR2 is FQGNSA. The CDR3 loop spans 14 amino acids. Trimming removed 6 bases at V and 5 bases at J, with 13 bases between. CDR3 sequence reads: CASSWVRGTGELFF. In nucleotides, the CDR3 is TGTGCCAGCAGTTGGGTCAGGGGAACCGGGGAGCTGTTTTTT.

The chain links TRBV4-2 to TRBJ2-2; 9 bases align to TRBD2. Germline assignment: CDR1 LGHNA and CDR2 YNFKEQ. The CDR3 is 17 residues long. Germline trimming cut 0 bases from V and 3 bases from J; bases unmatched to any gene: 5. CDR3 sequence (DNA): TGTGCCAGCAGCCAAGACGTCATAGCGGGAGACACCGGGGAGCTGTTTTTT. It yields the protein CASSQDVIAGDTGELFF.

This clone has more than one count but fewer than ten. V usage is TRBV2 and J usage is TRBJ2-7; perhaps TRBD1 as D (6 bases). The V gene lost 7 bases and the J gene lost 2 bases, with 9 bases spanning the gap. This CDR3 contains 12 residues. Germline V gene lookup returns CDR1 SNHLY and CDR2 FYNNEI. The CDR3 loop reads CASIGQTYEQYF. For the CDR3, the DNA is TGTGCCAGCATAGGACAGACCTACGAGCAGTACTTC.

This chain joins TRBV30 and TRBJ2-3, with D unclear. V shed 2 bases and J shed 1 base, with 13 bases lying between them. Germline V gene lookup returns CDR1 GTSNPN and CDR2 SVGIG (reference sequence). The CDR3 contains 15 residues. The CDR3 nucleotides are TGTGCCTGGAGTACCCTAAACTCGGGCACAGATACGCAGTATTTT. It specifies CAWSTLNSGTDTQYF.

V is TRBV5-1 and J is TRBJ2-3; 8 bases align to TRBD2. The CDR3 covers 16 residues. J gave up 3 bases and V 2 bases, and 8 bases lay outside the gene matches. Germline CDR1 reads SGHRS; CDR2 reads YFSETQ. CDR3 amino acids: CASSLTGGPLTDTQYF. DNA for the CDR3: TGCGCCAGCAGCTTAACGGGAGGGCCCCTGACAGATACGCAGTATTTT.

This clone was detected only once. The V call is TRBV23-1, the J call TRBJ2-7, with D tentatively TRBD2 (5 bases). TRBV23-1 qualifies as an ORF whose function is uncertain. This CDR3 spans 13 amino acids. V lost 8 bases to trimming and J lost 2 bases, with 13 bases between them. CDR3 nucleotide sequence: TGCGCCAGCTCAAACCGGGAACCCTACGAGCAGTACTTC. The encoded protein is CASSNREPYEQYF.